The entry that follows covers one T cell receptor beta chain sequence. Authors' data handling: For nucleated cells, counts were estimated from reference gene primer amplification. Clones were sequenced by immunoSEQ multiplex PCR, and TCRdb holds only the in-frame ones, with some missing. For V, J and clone size, that table is used; D and trimming come from the DNA. This table has over 300,000 clones, approximately 85% appearing once. The data originate from a study of blood T cell repertoires in COVID-19. Overall study: COVID-19 samples from acute and convalescent phases originated in the United States, Italy and Spain. From T cells, B-cell-depleted T cells, or PBMCs came the material, which was cDNA or gDNA.

Trimming took 4 bases from V and 0 from J; bases not matched to a gene: 6. Looked up from germline, CDR1 is SGHRS and CDR2 is YFSETQ. This CDR3 is built from 15 residues. The receptor comes from a human donor in a cohort sampled during active COVID-19. Material for sequencing was peripheral blood. The chain combines TRBV5-1 with TRBJ1-2; the match to TRBD1 covers 7 bases. The CDR3 sequence: CASSPGDRANYGYTF. In nucleotides, the CDR3 is TGCGCCAGCAGCCCTGGGGACAGAGCTAACTATGGCTACACCTTC.